The 5 T cell receptor beta chains listed next were all sequenced from one sample in a study of CD8 T cells in Susac syndrome. cDNA came from about 0.5 to 1 ug RNA primed by random hexamers. Via MiXCR, TCRdb re-called the immunoSEQ multiplex PCR reads, giving one row per CDR3 protein. The table has fewer than 150,000 distinct CDR3 sequences, 93% seen once; the top ten hold approximately 0.093%. The sample taken for sequencing was CD4+ T cells from PBMCs. Receptors originate from a human donor with multiple sclerosis.

The V gene is TRBV6-5, the J gene TRBJ1-6; D is unclear. This CDR3 contains 17 residues. Trimming pared 0 bases from V and 0 bases from J, leaving 9 bases between. Germline assignment: CDR1 MNHEY and CDR2 SVGAGI. CDR3 coding DNA: TGTGCCAGCAGTTACTCTGCTGCGGACTCCTATAATTCACCCCTCCACTTT. This translates into CASSYSAADSYNSPLHF.

This chain connects TRBV4-3 to TRBJ1-2; 11 bases align to TRBD1. The CDR3 sequence is 13 residues long. In germline, CDR1 is LGHNA, CDR2 YSLEER. The V and J ends lost 7 bases and 7 bases, in that order; junction bases with no gene match: 5. In DNA, the CDR3 is TGCGCCAGCAAAGGACAGGGGGCCTCTGGCTACACCTTC. Amino acid sequence: CASKGQGASGYTF.

In this sample, this clonotype turned up once. The genes are TRBV2 and TRBJ2-7; 8 bases match TRBD1. This CDR3 comprises 14 residues. CDR1 and CDR2 from the germline V gene are SNHLY and FYNNEI. Trimming removed 4 bases from V and 5 bases from J; junction bases left unmatched: 7. The chain's CDR3 is CASSATGGSDEQYF. For the CDR3, the DNA is TGTGCCAGCAGTGCCACAGGGGGGTCTGACGAGCAGTACTTC.

The chain couples TRBV19 to TRBJ1-2, with a possible D match to TRBD1 (5 bases). The germline CDR1 and CDR2 sequences are LNHDA and SQIVND (reference sequence). Between the trimmed V and J ends, which lost 7 bases and 4 bases, there was a span of 16 bases. The CDR3 totals 14 residues. DNA of the CDR3: TGTGCCAGTACCCTGCGGGACGGGCGCTATGGCTACACCTTC. Amino acid sequence: CASTLRDGRYGYTF.

The chain has TRBV6-2 or TRBV6-3 and TRBJ2-7, with D perhaps matching TRBD1 (6 bases). Deletions cut 8 bases from V and 0 bases from J, with 26 bases between. Per the germline V gene, CDR1 is MNHEY and CDR2 is SVGEGT. CDR3 length: 18 amino acids. Here the CDR3 DNA reads TGTGCCAGCGGTCCTCCGGGACAATTCCTACGAAGCTCCTACGAGCAGTACTTC. Translating gives CASGPPGQFLRSSYEQYF.